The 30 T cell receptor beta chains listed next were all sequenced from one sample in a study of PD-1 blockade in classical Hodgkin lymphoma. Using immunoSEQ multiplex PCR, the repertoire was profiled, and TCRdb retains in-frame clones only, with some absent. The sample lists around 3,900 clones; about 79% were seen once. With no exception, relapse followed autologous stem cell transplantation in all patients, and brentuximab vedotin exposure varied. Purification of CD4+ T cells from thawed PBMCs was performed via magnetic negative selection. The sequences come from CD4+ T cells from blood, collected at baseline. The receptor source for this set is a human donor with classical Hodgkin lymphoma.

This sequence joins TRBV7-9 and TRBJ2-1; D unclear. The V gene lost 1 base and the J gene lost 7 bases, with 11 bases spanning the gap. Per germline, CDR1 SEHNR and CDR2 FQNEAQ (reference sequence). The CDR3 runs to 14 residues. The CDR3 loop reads CASSLGEPENEQFF. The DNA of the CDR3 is TGTGCCAGCAGCTTAGGGGAACCAGAAAATGAGCAGTTCTTC.

The CDR3 protein is CASIRPAGTTDTQYF. DNA of the CDR3: TGTGCCAGCATCCGTCCTGCGGGGACCACAGATACGCAGTATTTT. J is TRBJ2-3 and V is TRBV6-1; tentatively, D is TRBD2 (6 bases). Trimming left V 7 bases short and J 2 bases short, with 16 bases between. In germline, CDR1 is MNHNS, CDR2 SASEGT. CDR3 length: 15 amino acids.

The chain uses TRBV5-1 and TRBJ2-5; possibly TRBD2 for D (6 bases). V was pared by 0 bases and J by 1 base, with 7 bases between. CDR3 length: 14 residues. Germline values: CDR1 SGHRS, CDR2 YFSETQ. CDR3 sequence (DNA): TGCGCCAGCAGCTTGGCCGGGGGCCAAGAGACCCAGTACTTC. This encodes CASSLAGGQETQYF.

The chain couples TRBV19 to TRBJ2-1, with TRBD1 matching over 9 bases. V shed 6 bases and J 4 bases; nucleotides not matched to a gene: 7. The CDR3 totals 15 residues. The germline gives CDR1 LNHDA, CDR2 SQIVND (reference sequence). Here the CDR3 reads CASRPLTGGYNEQFF. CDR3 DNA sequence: TGTGCCAGTAGACCGTTGACAGGGGGTTACAATGAGCAGTTCTTC.

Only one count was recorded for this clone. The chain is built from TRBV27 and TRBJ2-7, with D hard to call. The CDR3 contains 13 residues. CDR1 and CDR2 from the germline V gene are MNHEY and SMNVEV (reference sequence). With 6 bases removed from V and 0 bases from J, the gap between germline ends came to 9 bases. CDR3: CASSSGSSYEQYF. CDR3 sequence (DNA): TGTGCCAGCAGCTCCGGGTCCTCCTACGAGCAGTACTTC.

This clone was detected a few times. CDR3 loop: CGGGVLWPQHF. The CDR3 DNA sequence: TGTGGCGGTGGCGTCCTGTGGCCCCAGCATTTT. The rearrangement uses TRBV6-1 and TRBJ1-5; no clear D. The CDR3 consists of 11 residues. Germline CDR1 is MNHNS and CDR2 is SASEGT.

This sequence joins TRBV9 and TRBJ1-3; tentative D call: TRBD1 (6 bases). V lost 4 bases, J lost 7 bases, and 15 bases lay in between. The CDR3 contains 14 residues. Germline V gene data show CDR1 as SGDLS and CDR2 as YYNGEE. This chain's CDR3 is CASSTLGAGNTIYF. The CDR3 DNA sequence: TGTGCCAGCAGCACCCTGGGGGCAGGTAACACCATATATTTT.

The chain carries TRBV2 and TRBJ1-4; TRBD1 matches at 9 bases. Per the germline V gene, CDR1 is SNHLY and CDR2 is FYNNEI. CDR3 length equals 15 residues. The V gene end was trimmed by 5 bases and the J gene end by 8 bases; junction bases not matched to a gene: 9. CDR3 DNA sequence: TGTGCCAGCAGTCAAATGGGACAGGGAGGAGAAAAACTGTTTTTT. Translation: CASSQMGQGGEKLFF.

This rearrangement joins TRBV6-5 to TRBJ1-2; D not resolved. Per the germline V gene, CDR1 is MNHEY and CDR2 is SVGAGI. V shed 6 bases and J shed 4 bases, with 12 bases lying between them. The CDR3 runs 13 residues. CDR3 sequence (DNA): TGTGCCAGCAGCAAAACAGCGGGCTATGGCTACACCTTC. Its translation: CASSKTAGYGYTF.

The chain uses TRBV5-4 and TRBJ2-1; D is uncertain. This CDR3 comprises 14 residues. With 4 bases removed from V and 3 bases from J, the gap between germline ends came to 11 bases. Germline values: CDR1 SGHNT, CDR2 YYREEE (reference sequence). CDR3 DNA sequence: TGTGCCAGCAGCCCGGCGCCCAACTACAATGAGCAGTTCTTC. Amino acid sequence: CASSPAPNYNEQFF.

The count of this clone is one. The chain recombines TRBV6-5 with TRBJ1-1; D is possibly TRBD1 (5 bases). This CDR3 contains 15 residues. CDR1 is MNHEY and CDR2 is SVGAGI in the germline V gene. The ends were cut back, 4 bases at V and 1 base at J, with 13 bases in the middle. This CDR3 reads CASSSPGTSNTEAFF. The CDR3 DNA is TGTGCCAGCAGTTCCCCCGGGACTTCGAACACTGAAGCTTTCTTT.

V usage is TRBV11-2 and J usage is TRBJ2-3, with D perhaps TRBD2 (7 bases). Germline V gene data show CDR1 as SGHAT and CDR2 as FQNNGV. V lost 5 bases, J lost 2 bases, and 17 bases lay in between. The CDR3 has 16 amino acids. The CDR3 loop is CASSRRGGISTDTQYF. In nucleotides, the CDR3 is TGTGCCAGCAGCAGGAGGGGGGGTATCTCCACAGATACGCAGTATTTT.

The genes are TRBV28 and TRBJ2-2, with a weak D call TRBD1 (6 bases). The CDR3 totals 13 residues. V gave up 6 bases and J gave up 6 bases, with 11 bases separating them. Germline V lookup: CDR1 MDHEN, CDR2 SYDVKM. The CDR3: CASSVSGAGELFF. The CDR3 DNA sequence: TGTGCCAGCAGCGTCTCAGGGGCCGGGGAGCTGTTTTTT.

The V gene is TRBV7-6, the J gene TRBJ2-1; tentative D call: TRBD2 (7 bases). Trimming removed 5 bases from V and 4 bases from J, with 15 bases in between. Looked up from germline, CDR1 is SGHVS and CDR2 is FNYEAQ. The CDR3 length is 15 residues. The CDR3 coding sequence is TGTGCCAGCAGCGGGACGGGGGGCCGATACAATGAGCAGTTCTTC. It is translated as CASSGTGGRYNEQFF.

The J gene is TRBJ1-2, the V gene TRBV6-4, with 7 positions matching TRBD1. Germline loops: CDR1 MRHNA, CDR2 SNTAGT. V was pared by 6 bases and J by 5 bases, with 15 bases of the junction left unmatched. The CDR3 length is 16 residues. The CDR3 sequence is CASSRTGTSGWYGYTF. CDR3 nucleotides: TGTGCCAGCAGCCGGACAGGTACCTCGGGATGGTATGGCTACACCTTC.

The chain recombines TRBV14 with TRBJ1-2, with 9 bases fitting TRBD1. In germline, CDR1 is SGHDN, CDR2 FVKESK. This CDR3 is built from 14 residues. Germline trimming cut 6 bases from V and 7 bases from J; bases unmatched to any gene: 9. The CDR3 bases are TGTGCCAGCAGGCTTACAGGGGGCAGAGGTGGCTACACCTTC. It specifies CASRLTGGRGGYTF.

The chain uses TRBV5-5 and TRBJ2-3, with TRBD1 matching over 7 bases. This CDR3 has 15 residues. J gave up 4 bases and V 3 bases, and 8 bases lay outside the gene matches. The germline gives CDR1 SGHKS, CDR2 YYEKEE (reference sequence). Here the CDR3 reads CASSYQTGMADTQYF. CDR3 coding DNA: TGTGCCAGCAGCTACCAGACAGGGATGGCAGATACGCAGTATTTT.

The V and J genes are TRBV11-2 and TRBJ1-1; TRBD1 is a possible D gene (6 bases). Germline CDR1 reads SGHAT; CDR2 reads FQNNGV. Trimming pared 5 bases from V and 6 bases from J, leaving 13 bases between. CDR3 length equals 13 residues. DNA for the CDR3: TGTGCCAGCAGCCCTGGGGGCATCTCTGAAGCTTTCTTT. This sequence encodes CASSPGGISEAFF.

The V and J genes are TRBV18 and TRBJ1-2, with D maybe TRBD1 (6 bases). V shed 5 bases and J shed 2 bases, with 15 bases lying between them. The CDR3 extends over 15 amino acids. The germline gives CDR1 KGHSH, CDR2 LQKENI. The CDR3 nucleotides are TGTGCCAGCTCATCCACTCTGGACAGAAACTATGGCTACACCTTC. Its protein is CASSSTLDRNYGYTF.

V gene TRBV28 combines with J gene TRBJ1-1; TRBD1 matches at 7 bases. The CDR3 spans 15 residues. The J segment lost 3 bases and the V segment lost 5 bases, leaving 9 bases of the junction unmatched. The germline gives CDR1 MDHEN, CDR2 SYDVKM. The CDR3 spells CASSVNRGWYTEAFF. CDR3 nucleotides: TGTGCCAGCAGTGTCAACAGGGGATGGTACACTGAAGCTTTCTTT.

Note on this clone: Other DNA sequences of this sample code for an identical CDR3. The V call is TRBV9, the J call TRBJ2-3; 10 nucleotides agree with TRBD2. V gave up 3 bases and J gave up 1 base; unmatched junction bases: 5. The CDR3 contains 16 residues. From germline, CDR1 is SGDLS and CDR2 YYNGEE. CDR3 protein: CASSERSGGGTDTQYF. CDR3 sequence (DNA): TGTGCCAGCAGCGAGAGGAGCGGGGGGGGCACAGATACGCAGTATTTT.

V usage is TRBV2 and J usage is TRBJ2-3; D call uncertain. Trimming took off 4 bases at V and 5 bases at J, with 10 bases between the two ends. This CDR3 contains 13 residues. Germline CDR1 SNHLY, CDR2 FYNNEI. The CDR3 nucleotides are TGTGCCAGCAGTGCCGCCTCCCGAGATACGCAGTATTTT. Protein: CASSAASRDTQYF.

CDR3 region: CASSAGVGAQETQYF. The CDR3 DNA reads as TGCGCCAGCAGCGCCGGGGTAGGGGCTCAAGAGACCCAGTACTTC. The rearrangement links TRBV5-1 to TRBJ2-5; the D gene could be TRBD1 or TRBD2 (5 bases each). Trimming took off 4 bases at V and 2 bases at J, with 15 bases between the two ends. CDR1 is SGHRS, CDR2 YFSETQ, per germline. The CDR3 consists of 15 residues.

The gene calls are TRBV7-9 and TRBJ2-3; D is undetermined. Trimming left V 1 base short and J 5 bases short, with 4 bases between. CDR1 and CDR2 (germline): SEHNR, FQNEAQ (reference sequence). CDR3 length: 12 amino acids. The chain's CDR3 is CASSLDRDTQYF. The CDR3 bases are TGTGCCAGCAGCTTAGACCGAGATACGCAGTATTTT. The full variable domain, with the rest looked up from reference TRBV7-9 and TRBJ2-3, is DTGVSQNPRHKITKRGQNVTFRCDPISEHNRLYWYRQTLGQGPEFLTYFQNEAQLEKSRLLSDRFSAERPKGSFSTLEIQRTEQGDSAMYLCASSLDRDTQYFGPGTRLTVL.

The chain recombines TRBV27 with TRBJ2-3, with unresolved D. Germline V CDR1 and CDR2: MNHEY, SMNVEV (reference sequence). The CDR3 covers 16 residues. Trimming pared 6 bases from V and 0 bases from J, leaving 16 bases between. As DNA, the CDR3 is TGTGCCAGCAGCACACTAAGGATTACTAGCACAGATACGCAGTATTTT. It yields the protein CASSTLRITSTDTQYF.

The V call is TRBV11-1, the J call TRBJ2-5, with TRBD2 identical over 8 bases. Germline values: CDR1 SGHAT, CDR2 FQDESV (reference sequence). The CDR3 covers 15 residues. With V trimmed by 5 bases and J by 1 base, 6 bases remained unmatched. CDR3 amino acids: CASSLTGGIQETQYF. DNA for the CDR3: TGTGCCAGCAGCCTGACGGGGGGGATCCAAGAGACCCAGTACTTC.

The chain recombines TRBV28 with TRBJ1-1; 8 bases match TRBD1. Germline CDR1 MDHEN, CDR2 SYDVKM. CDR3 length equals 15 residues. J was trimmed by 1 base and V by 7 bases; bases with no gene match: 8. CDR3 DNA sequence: TGTGCCAGCAAGACCGACGGGACAGGGAACACTGAAGCTTTCTTT. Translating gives CASKTDGTGNTEAFF.

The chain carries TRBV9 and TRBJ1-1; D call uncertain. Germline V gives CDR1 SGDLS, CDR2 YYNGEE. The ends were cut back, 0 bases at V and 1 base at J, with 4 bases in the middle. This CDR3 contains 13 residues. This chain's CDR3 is CASSVVANTEAFF. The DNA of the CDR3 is TGTGCCAGCAGCGTAGTTGCGAACACTGAAGCTTTCTTT. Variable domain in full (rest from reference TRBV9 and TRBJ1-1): DSGVTQTPKHLITATGQRVTLRCSPRSGDLSVYWYQQSLDQGLQFLIQYYNGEERAKGNILERFSAQQFPDLHSELNLSSLELGDSALYFCASSVVANTEAFFGQGTRLTVV.

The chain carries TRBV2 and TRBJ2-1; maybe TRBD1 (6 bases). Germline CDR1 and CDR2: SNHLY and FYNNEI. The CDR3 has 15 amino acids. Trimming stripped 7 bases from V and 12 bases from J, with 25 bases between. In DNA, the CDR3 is TGTGCCAGCACCGACCAGAGGGGGAGCCCAATCGGGCAGTTCTTC. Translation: CASTDQRGSPIGQFF.

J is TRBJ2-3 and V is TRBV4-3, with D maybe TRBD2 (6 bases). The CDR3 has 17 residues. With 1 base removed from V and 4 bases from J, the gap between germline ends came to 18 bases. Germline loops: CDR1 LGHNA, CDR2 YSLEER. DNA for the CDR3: TGCGCCAGCAGCCAAGCCCCTTCGGGGGTCCGGGCAGATACGCAGTATTTT. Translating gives CASSQAPSGVRADTQYF.